This T cell receptor beta chain is from a study of regulatory T cells in long-lasting Graves disease. Whole-study context: A definition of persistent Graves' disease required over 5 years of antithyroid drugs plus positive TSH receptor antibodies.

Regarding time point: persistent/refractory GD, antithyroid drugs over 5 years with positive TRAb. Extracted PBMC RNA gave rise to the TCR library. This clonotype has at least ten counts. A read error may produce the germline difference seen at one junction end. The CDR3 has 14 amino acids. Germline V CDR1 and CDR2: SGHRS, YFSETQ. In building TCR beta libraries, iRepertoire HTBI primers were used together with Arm-PCR of CDR3 regions. Under the authors' procedure: In the combined samples, around 60 TRBV and approximately 15 TRBJ segments were identified. TCRdb redid the calling of the multiplex PCR reads with MiXCR, one entry per CDR3 protein. It is TCRdb's table, rather than the study itself, that gives the V and J calls and clone size. The table has 300,000 to 400,000 distinct CDR3 sequences, roughly a fifth seen once.

This specimen consisted of peripheral blood mononuclear cells (PBMCs), obtained when the disease was refractory, from a patient treated with antithyroid drugs. V gene TRBV5-1 combines with J gene TRBJ1-4, with a weak D call TRBD1 (5 bases). This TCR was recovered from a female donor with Graves disease. CDR3 sequence: CASSLGRTNEKRFF. CDR3 coding DNA: TGCGCCAGCAGCTTGGGGCGGACAAATGAAAAACGGTTTTTT.